The 10 T cell receptor beta chains below were found in one sample sequenced in a study of blood T cell repertoires in COVID-19. Only in-frame clones appear in the TCRdb table, and some are missing; sequencing was by immunoSEQ multiplex PCR. The sample contains tens of thousands of clones, around 74% of which appear only once. The sample taken for sequencing was peripheral blood. All receptors come from a man aged 55 to 70 with COVID-19, enrolled during active disease.

The J gene is TRBJ2-1, the V gene TRBV29-1; TRBD1 might be the D (5 bases). Germline lookup yields CDR1 SQVTM and CDR2 ANQGSEA. The CDR3 consists of 13 residues. Trimming removed 4 bases from V and 1 base from J, with 8 bases in between. The CDR3 DNA is TGCAGCGTTGGGACAAAGTCCTACAATGAGCAGTTCTTC. Translating it yields CSVGTKSYNEQFF.

The genes are TRBV5-4 and TRBJ2-5; 12 bases map to TRBD2. The CDR3 length is 16 residues. V was pared by 4 bases and J by 2 bases, with 6 bases of the junction left unmatched. The germline CDR1 and CDR2 sequences are SGHNT and YYREEE (reference sequence). The CDR3 DNA is TGTGCCAGCAGCAACCGACTAGCGGGGGCTCAAGAGACCCAGTACTTC. Protein sequence: CASSNRLAGAQETQYF. Variable domain in full (rest from reference TRBV5-4 and TRBJ2-5): ETGVTQSPTHLIKTRGQQVTLRCSSQSGHNTVSWYQQALGQGPQFIFQYYREEENGRGNFPPRFSGLQFPNYSSELNVNALELDDSALYLCASSNRLAGAQETQYFGPGTRLLVL.

The chain combines TRBV5-1 with TRBJ1-4; no clear D gene. CDR3 length equals 13 residues. Per the germline V gene, CDR1 is SGHRS and CDR2 is YFSETQ. V was shortened by 0 bases and J by 5 bases, with 5 bases between the two germline ends. The CDR3 sequence: CASSLDINEKLFF. In DNA, the CDR3 is TGCGCCAGCAGCTTGGATATAAATGAAAAACTGTTTTTT.

This clone has just one count. This CDR3 is CASSPPGGELFF. The CDR3 DNA reads TGTGCCAGCAGCCCACCGGGCGGGGAGCTGTTTTTT. This chain uses TRBV3-1 (or the pseudogene TRBV3-2) with TRBJ2-2; D gene uncertain. This CDR3 has 12 residues. The germline V gene encodes CDR1 LGHDT and CDR2 YNNKEL (reference sequence). V lost 4 bases and J lost 7, with 7 bases in between.

The rearrangement joins TRBV5-1 to TRBJ2-1; the match to TRBD2 covers 7 bases. Per the germline V gene, CDR1 is SGHRS and CDR2 is YFSETQ. V shed 4 bases, J shed 5 bases, and the junction held 12 bases outside the gene matches. This CDR3 contains 16 residues. The CDR3: CASSPGLGGRNNEQFF. DNA of the CDR3: TGCGCCAGCAGCCCCGGACTAGGCGGTAGGAACAATGAGCAGTTCTTC.

V and J are TRBV7-9 and TRBJ2-3, with D unresolved. Trimming took off 5 bases at V and 0 bases at J, with 9 bases between the two ends. In germline, CDR1 is SEHNR, CDR2 FQNEAQ (reference sequence). The CDR3 is made up of 14 amino acids. CDR3 residues: CASSERTSTDTQYF. The CDR3, as DNA: TGTGCCAGCAGCGAGAGAACTAGCACAGATACGCAGTATTTT.

The gene calls are TRBV10-3 and TRBJ2-7, with D tentatively TRBD1 (5 bases). V was shortened by 6 bases and J by 6 bases, with 9 bases between the two germline ends. Germline V gene sequence: CDR1 ENHRY, CDR2 SYGVKD. The CDR3 is made up of 11 amino acids. CDR3 sequence: CAISQQGEQYF. CDR3 DNA: TGTGCCATCAGCCAGCAGGGCGAGCAGTACTTC.

This chain joins TRBV6-1 and TRBJ2-4, with D tentatively TRBD2 (5 bases). Trimming stripped 2 bases from V and 7 bases from J, with 9 bases between. Germline CDR1 reads MNHNS; CDR2 reads SASEGT. The CDR3 contains 13 residues. CDR3 region: CASSETRSNIQYF. CDR3 nucleotide sequence: TGTGCCAGCAGTGAAACTAGGTCCAACATTCAGTACTTC.

V is TRBV6-5 and J is TRBJ2-1; no clear D gene. The CDR3 contains 14 residues. V was clipped by 7 bases and J by 4 bases, with 14 bases between them. Germline CDR1 MNHEY, CDR2 SVGAGI. CDR3 region: CASNRGGYYNEQFF. For the CDR3, the DNA is TGTGCCAGCAATCGTGGCGGCTATTACAATGAGCAGTTCTTC.

The chain carries TRBV14 and TRBJ2-3, with D possibly matching TRBD2 (5 bases). Germline V gives CDR1 SGHDN, CDR2 FVKESK. The CDR3 is made up of 17 amino acids. Trimming pared 0 bases from V and 0 bases from J, leaving 13 bases between. The CDR3 loop reads CASSQESSGLSTDTQYF. The CDR3 coding sequence is TGTGCCAGCAGCCAAGAAAGTTCCGGACTGAGCACAGATACGCAGTATTTT.